This entry lists 18 T cell receptor beta chains sequenced from one sample in a study of blood T cell repertoires in COVID-19. The repertoire was sequenced with immunoSEQ multiplex PCR; TCRdb's copy has only in-frame clones and lacks some. The sample carries approximately 250,000 clones, roughly 88% recorded once. The sample was PBMCs or T cells enriched from blood (not recorded which). These receptor sequences come from a woman aged 30 to 39 who had recovered from COVID-19.

The rearrangement uses TRBV5-4 and TRBJ2-1; 12 bases are a match to TRBD1. J gave up 10 bases and V 4 bases, and 9 bases lay outside the gene matches. In germline, CDR1 is SGHNT, CDR2 YYREEE (reference sequence). This CDR3 has 15 amino acids. For the CDR3, the DNA is TGTGCCAGCAGCCTGGGACAGGGGGCGCCGGGGGAGCAGTTCTTC. Encoded protein: CASSLGQGAPGEQFF. The full variable domain, with the rest looked up from reference TRBV5-4 and TRBJ2-1, is ETGVTQSPTHLIKTRGQQVTLRCSSQSGHNTVSWYQQALGQGPQFIFQYYREEENGRGNFPPRFSGLQFPNYSSELNVNALELDDSALYLCASSLGQGAPGEQFFGPGTRLTVL.

This clone came up once. The chain uses TRBV5-1 and TRBJ1-4; the D gene is possibly TRBD1 (6 bases). Germline CDR1 and CDR2: SGHRS and YFSETQ. CDR3 length: 15 amino acids. Trimming shortened V by 4 bases and J by 5 bases, and 15 bases separated the two germline ends. The CDR3 region has the DNA TGCGCCAGCAGCCTCCGTGGGACAAGGAATGAAAAACTGTTTTTT. Protein product: CASSLRGTRNEKLFF.

This clone came up once. The chain carries TRBV9 and TRBJ1-2; D possibly corresponds to TRBD1 (6 bases). Between the trimmed V and J ends, which lost 3 bases and 7 bases, there was a span of 13 bases. The CDR3 is 13 amino acids. Germline V gene data show CDR1 as SGDLS and CDR2 as YYNGEE. The CDR3 bases are TGTGCCAGCAGCGCCACAGGGCTCCGTGGCTACACCTTC. Protein product: CASSATGLRGYTF. The full variable domain, completed using reference TRBV9 and TRBJ1-2, is DSGVTQTPKHLITATGQRVTLRCSPRSGDLSVYWYQQSLDQGLQFLIQYYNGEERAKGNILERFSAQQFPDLHSELNLSSLELGDSALYFCASSATGLRGYTFGSGTRLTVV.

This chain uses TRBV10-3 with TRBJ1-5, with 8 bases that match TRBD1. The CDR3 is made up of 19 amino acids. The J segment lost 2 bases and the V segment lost 2 bases, leaving 14 bases of the junction unmatched. CDR1 ENHRY and CDR2 SYGVKD come from the germline V gene. The CDR3, as DNA: TGTGCCATCAGTGAGGATCTAGGCAGGGGGCCATCACGCAATCAGCCCCAGCATTTT. It yields the protein CAISEDLGRGPSRNQPQHF.

A remark on this clone: Other nucleotide sequences in the sample specify the same CDR3. The chain recombines TRBV5-1 with TRBJ1-5; 9 nucleotides match TRBD1. CDR1 and CDR2 from the germline V gene are SGHRS and YFSETQ. V gave up 2 bases and J gave up 5 bases; unmatched junction bases: 2. The CDR3 totals 14 residues. The CDR3 protein is CASSLQGADQPQHF. The CDR3 bases are TGCGCCAGCAGCTTACAGGGGGCGGATCAGCCCCAGCATTTT.

J is TRBJ1-4 and V is TRBV5-1; 7 bases map to TRBD1. CDR1 is SGHRS and CDR2 is YFSETQ in the germline V gene. The CDR3 contains 15 residues. V was pared by 1 base and J by 3 bases, with 3 bases of the junction left unmatched. The CDR3 is CASSLLGTANEKLFF. CDR3 in DNA: TGCGCCAGCAGCTTGTTAGGGACAGCTAATGAAAAACTGTTTTTT. The entire variable domain, with the rest obtained from reference TRBV5-1 and TRBJ1-4, is as follows: KAGVTQTPRYLIKTRGQQVTLSCSPISGHRSVSWYQQTPGQGLQFLFEYFSETQRNKGNFPGRFSGRQFSNSRSEMNVSTLELGDSALYLCASSLLGTANEKLFFGSGTQLSVL.

The chain joins TRBV18 to TRBJ1-5; TRBD1 aligns across 8 bases. There are 16 residues in the CDR3. Germline V gene lookup returns CDR1 KGHSH and CDR2 LQKENI. With 2 bases clipped from V and 7 bases from J, the junction kept 10 bases outside the gene matches. CDR3 loop: CASSPKGQATGQPQHF. CDR3 DNA: TGTGCCAGCTCACCAAAGGGACAGGCCACGGGGCAGCCCCAGCATTTT.

The chain combines TRBV27 with TRBJ2-2; D not resolved. V was cut by 2 bases and J by 6 bases, with 10 bases left in between. This CDR3 comprises 14 residues. Germline V gives CDR1 MNHEY, CDR2 SMNVEV (reference sequence). CDR3 sequence reads: CASSLLVLAGELFF. The CDR3, as DNA: TGTGCCAGCAGTTTACTAGTCCTGGCCGGGGAGCTGTTTTTT.

J is TRBJ1-1 and V is TRBV6-6; weak D call: TRBD1 (6 bases). CDR3 length: 12 residues. Between the trimmed V and J ends, which lost 11 bases and 2 bases, there was a span of 12 bases. From germline, CDR1 is MNHNY and CDR2 SVGAGI (reference sequence). CDR3 loop: CAALGGNTEAFF. The CDR3 bases are TGTGCCGCCCTAGGGGGAAACACTGAAGCTTTCTTT.

Remarks on this clone: One junction end disagrees with the germline gene, perhaps due to a read error. The chain is built from TRBV7-9 and TRBJ2-7, with D unclear. The CDR3 length is 9 residues. Germline V gene lookup returns CDR1 SEHNR and CDR2 FQNEAQ (reference sequence). The CDR3 loop is CASSPGLVF. In DNA form, the CDR3 reads TGTGCCAGCAGCCCCGGGTTGGTCTTC.

This sequence joins TRBV11-2 and TRBJ2-7; D might be TRBD1 (5 bases). CDR1 SGHAT and CDR2 FQNNGV come from the germline V gene. Trimming shortened V by 1 base and J by 1 base, and 5 bases separated the two germline ends. The CDR3 runs 13 residues. The CDR3 loop reads CASSLGTSYEQYF. The CDR3 DNA reads TGTGCCAGCAGCTTAGGGACATCCTACGAGCAGTACTTC.

This chain uses TRBV30 with TRBJ2-3; weak D call: TRBD2 (6 bases). The V end lost 0 bases, the J end lost 9 bases, and 7 bases lay between the germline ends. Germline CDR1 GTSNPN, CDR2 SVGIG (reference sequence). This CDR3 is 11 amino acids long. Here the CDR3 DNA reads TGTGCCTGGAGTGTGGGGGGAACGCAGTATTTT. Translated, it gives CAWSVGGTQYF.

Written as DNA, the CDR3 is TGTGCCAGCTCACCCACCCGACAGGGCGTAAACTATGGCTACACCTTC. Translating it yields CASSPTRQGVNYGYTF. The chain employs TRBV18 and TRBJ1-2; 7 nucleotides agree with TRBD1. J lost 2 bases, V lost 3 bases, and 9 bases had no gene match. Germline V gene data show CDR1 as KGHSH and CDR2 as LQKENI. CDR3 size: 16 residues. The variable domain in full, with the rest retrieved from reference TRBV18 and TRBJ1-2, is NAGVMQNPRHLVRRRGQEARLRCSPMKGHSHVYWYRQLPEEGLKFMVYLQKENIIDESGMPKERFSAEFPKEGPSILRIQQVVRGDSAAYFCASSPTRQGVNYGYTFGSGTRLTVV.

The V call is TRBV5-1, the J call TRBJ2-5, with a tentative D call TRBD2 (6 bases). CDR1 SGHRS and CDR2 YFSETQ come from the germline V gene. Deletions cut 4 bases from V and 7 bases from J, with 8 bases between. The CDR3 extends over 11 amino acids. This chain's CDR3 is CASSAEGTQYF. Written as DNA, the CDR3 is TGCGCCAGCAGCGCGGAGGGGACCCAGTACTTC.

The chain couples TRBV20-1 to TRBJ2-2; 7 bases line up with TRBD2. Germline V CDR1 and CDR2: DFQATT, SNEGSKA (reference sequence). Trimming at V came to 3 bases and at J to 3 bases, leaving 7 bases not matched to a gene. The CDR3 runs 15 residues. CDR3 region: CSASKTSWDTGELFF. The CDR3, as DNA: TGCAGTGCTAGTAAGACTAGCTGGGACACCGGGGAGCTGTTTTTT.

The chain uses TRBV5-1 and TRBJ2-1; TRBD2 is a possible D gene (7 bases). With 2 bases removed from V and 7 bases from J, the gap between germline ends came to 25 bases. This CDR3 contains 18 residues. From germline, CDR1 is SGHRS and CDR2 YFSETQ. The CDR3 is CASSFLFGGLARRNEQFF. CDR3 sequence (DNA): TGCGCCAGCAGCTTTCTCTTCGGGGGGCTTGCCCGGAGGAATGAGCAGTTCTTC.

This clone was counted only a few times. V is TRBV6-2 or TRBV6-3 and J is TRBJ2-7; 7 bases line up with TRBD1. The CDR3 loop spans 11 amino acids. Germline V gene sequence: CDR1 MNHEY, CDR2 SVGEGT. V was clipped by 5 bases and J by 9 bases; unmatched bases: 4. The CDR3 region has the DNA TGTGCCAGCAGTCAAGGGGGCGGGCAGTACTTC. It is translated as CASSQGGGQYF.

This chain connects TRBV2 to TRBJ2-3, with TRBD2 as a possible D gene (5 bases). Germline CDR1 and CDR2: SNHLY and FYNNEI. This CDR3 contains 15 residues. V lost 7 bases, J lost 6 bases, and 20 bases lay in between. CDR3 in amino acids: CASKFGGALSDTQYF. The CDR3 DNA follows: TGTGCCAGCAAGTTTGGAGGAGCCTTGTCCGATACGCAGTATTTT.